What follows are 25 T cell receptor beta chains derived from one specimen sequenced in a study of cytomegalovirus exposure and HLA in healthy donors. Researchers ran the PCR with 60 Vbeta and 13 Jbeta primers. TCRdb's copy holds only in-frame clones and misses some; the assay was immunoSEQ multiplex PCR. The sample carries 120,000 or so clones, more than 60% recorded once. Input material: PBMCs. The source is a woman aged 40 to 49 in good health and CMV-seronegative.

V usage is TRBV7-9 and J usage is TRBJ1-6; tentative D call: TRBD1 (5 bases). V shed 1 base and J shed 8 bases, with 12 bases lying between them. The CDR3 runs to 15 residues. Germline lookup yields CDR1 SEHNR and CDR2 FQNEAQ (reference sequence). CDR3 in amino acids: CASSLGAGLDSPLHF. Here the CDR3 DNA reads TGTGCCAGCAGCTTAGGGGCAGGGCTTGATTCACCCCTCCACTTT.

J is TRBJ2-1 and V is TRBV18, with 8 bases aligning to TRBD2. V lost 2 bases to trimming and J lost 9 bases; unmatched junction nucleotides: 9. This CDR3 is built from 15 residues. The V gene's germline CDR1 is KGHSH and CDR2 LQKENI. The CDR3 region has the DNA TGTGCCAGCTCACCAGACAGCCTGCTAGCGGGTGAGCAGTTCTTC. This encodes CASSPDSLLAGEQFF.

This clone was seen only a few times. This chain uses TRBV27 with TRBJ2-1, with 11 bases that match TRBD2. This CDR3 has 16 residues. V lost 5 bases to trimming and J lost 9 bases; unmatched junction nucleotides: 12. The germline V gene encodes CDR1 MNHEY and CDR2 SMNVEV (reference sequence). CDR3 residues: CASSQTSGRRGSEQFF. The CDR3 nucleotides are TGTGCCAGCAGTCAAACTAGCGGGAGAAGGGGGAGTGAGCAGTTCTTC.

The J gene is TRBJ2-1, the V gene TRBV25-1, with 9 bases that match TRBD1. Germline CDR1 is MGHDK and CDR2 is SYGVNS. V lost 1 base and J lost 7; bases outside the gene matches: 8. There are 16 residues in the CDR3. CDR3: CASSESTSDRGNEQFF. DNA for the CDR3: TGTGCCAGCAGTGAATCCACCTCGGACAGGGGAAATGAGCAGTTCTTC.

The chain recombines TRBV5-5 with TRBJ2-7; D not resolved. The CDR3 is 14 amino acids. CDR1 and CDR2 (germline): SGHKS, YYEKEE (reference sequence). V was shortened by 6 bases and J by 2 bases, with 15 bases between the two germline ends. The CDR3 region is CASTTGASAYEQYF. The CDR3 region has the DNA TGTGCCAGCACCACCGGAGCCTCCGCCTACGAGCAGTACTTC.

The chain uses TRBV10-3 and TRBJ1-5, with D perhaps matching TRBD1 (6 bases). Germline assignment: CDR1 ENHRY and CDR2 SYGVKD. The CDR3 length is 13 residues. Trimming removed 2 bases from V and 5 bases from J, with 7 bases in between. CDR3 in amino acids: CAISEQGYQPQHF. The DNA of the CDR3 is TGTGCCATCAGTGAGCAGGGGTATCAGCCCCAGCATTTT.

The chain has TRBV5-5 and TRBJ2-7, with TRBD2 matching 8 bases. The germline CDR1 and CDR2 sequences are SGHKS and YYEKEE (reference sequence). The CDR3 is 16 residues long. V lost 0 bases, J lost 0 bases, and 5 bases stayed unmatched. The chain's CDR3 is CASSLGGSGISYEQYF. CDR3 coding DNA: TGTGCCAGCAGCTTGGGAGGTAGCGGGATCTCCTACGAGCAGTACTTC.

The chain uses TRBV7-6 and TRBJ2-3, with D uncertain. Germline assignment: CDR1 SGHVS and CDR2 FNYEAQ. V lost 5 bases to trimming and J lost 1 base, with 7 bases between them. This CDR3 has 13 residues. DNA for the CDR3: TGTGCCAGCAGCAAAGCCGGCACAGATACGCAGTATTTT. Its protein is CASSKAGTDTQYF.

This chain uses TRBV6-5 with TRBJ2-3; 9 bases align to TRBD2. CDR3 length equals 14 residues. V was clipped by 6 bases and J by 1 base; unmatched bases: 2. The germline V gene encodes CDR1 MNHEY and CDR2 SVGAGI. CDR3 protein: CASRPSGGTDTQYF. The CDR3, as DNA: TGTGCCAGCAGACCTAGCGGGGGCACAGATACGCAGTATTTT.

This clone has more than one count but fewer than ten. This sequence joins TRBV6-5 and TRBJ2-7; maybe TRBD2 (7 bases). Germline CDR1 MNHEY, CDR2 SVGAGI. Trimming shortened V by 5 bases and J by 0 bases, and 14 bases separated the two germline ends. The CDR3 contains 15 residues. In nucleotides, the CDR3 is TGTGCCAGCAGTGCCTTGGGGGGGCGCTCCTACGAGCAGTACTTC. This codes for CASSALGGRSYEQYF.

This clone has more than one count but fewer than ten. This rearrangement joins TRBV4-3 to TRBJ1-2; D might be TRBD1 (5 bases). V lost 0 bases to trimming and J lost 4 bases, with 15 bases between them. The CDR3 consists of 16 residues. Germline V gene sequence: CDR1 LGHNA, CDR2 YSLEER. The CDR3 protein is CASSQDRAGRGYGYTF. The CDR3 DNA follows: TGCGCCAGCAGCCAAGATAGGGCAGGGCGGGGCTATGGCTACACCTTC.

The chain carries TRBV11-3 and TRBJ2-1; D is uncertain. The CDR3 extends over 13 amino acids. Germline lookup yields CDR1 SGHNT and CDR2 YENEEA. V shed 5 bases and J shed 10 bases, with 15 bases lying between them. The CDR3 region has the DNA TGTGCCAGCAGCCAGACCAGCCTCGGGGAGCAGTTCTTC. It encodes CASSQTSLGEQFF.

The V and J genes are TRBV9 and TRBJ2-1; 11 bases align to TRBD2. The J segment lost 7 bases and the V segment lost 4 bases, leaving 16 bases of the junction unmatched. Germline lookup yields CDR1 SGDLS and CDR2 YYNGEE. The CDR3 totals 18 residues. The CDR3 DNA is TGTGCCAGCAGCCCCCGGGCCCGCTGGCTAGCGGGGGGTAATGAGCAGTTCTTC. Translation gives CASSPRARWLAGGNEQFF.

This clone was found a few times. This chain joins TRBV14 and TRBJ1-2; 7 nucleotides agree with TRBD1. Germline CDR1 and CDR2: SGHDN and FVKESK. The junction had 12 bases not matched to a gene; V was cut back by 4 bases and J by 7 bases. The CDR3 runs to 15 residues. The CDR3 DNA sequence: TGTGCCAGCAGCCCGAGACAGGGCCCGGGTGGTGGCTACACCTTC. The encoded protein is CASSPRQGPGGGYTF.

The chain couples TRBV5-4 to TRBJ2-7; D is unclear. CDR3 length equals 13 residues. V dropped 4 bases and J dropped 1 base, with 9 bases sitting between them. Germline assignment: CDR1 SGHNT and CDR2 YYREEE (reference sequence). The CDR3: CASSLDGSYEQYF. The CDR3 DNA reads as TGTGCCAGCAGCCTAGACGGATCCTACGAGCAGTACTTC. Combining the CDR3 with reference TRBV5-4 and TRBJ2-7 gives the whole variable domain ETGVTQSPTHLIKTRGQQVTLRCSSQSGHNTVSWYQQALGQGPQFIFQYYREEENGRGNFPPRFSGLQFPNYSSELNVNALELDDSALYLCASSLDGSYEQYFGPGTRLTVT.

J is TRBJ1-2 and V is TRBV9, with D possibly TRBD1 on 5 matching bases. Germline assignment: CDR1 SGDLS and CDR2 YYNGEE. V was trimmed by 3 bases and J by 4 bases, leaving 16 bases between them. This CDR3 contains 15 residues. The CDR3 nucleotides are TGTGCCAGCAGCGCAGGGACTCCCCGGGGCTATGGCTACACCTTC. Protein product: CASSAGTPRGYGYTF.

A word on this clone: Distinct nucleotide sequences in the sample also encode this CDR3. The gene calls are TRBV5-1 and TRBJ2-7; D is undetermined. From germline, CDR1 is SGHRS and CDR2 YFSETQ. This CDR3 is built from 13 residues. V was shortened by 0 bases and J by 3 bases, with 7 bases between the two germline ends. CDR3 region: CASSLASGYEQYF. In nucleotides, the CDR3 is TGCGCCAGCAGCTTGGCCTCAGGCTACGAGCAGTACTTC. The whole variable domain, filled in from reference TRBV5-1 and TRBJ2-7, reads KAGVTQTPRYLIKTRGQQVTLSCSPISGHRSVSWYQQTPGQGLQFLFEYFSETQRNKGNFPGRFSGRQFSNSRSEMNVSTLELGDSALYLCASSLASGYEQYFGPGTRLTVT.

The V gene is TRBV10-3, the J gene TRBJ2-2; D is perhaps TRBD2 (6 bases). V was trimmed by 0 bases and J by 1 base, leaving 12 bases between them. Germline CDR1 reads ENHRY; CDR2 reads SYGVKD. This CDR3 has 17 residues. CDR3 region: CAISESGGAVNTGELFF. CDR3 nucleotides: TGTGCCATCAGTGAGTCTGGCGGGGCGGTGAACACCGGGGAGCTGTTTTTT.

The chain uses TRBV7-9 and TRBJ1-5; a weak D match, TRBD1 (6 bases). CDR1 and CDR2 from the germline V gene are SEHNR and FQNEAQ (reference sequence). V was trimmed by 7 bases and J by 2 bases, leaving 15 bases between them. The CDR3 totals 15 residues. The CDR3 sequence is CASTIGGSGNQPQHF. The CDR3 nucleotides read TGTGCCAGCACCATAGGGGGTTCTGGCAATCAGCCCCAGCATTTT.

CDR3 in DNA: TGTGCCAGCAGCTTAGTCTGGGACAGGCCGTGGAGTAATGAAAAACTGTTTTTT. Translating it yields CASSLVWDRPWSNEKLFF. V is TRBV7-6 and J is TRBJ1-4; 8 bases fit TRBD1. The germline CDR1 and CDR2 sequences are SGHVS and FNYEAQ. This CDR3 comprises 18 residues. V trimming: 1 base; J trimming: 4 bases; junction bases outside the gene matches: 11.

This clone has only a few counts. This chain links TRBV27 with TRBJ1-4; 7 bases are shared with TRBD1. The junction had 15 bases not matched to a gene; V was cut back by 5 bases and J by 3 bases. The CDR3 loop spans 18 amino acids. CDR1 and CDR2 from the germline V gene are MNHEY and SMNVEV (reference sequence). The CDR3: CASSPYSQGLGANEKLFF. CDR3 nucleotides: TGTGCCAGCAGTCCGTACTCACAGGGGCTCGGGGCTAATGAAAAACTGTTTTTT.

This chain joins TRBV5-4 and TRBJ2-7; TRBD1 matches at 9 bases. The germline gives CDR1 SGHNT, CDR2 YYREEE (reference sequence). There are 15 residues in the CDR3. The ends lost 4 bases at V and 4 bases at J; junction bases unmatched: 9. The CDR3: CASSAAGTGPYEQYF. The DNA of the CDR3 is TGTGCCAGCAGCGCAGCCGGGACAGGGCCGTACGAGCAGTACTTC.

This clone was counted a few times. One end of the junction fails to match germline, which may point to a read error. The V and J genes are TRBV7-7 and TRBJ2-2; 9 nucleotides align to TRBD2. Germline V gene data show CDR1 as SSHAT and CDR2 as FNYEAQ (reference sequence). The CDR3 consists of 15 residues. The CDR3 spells CASSPGLASTGELFF. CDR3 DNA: TGTGCTAGCAGCCCGGGACTAGCCTCTACCGGGGAGCTGTTTTTT.

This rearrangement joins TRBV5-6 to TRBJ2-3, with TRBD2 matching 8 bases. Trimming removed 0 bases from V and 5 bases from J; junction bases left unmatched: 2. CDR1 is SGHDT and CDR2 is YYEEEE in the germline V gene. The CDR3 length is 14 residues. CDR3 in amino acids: CASSLVSGEDTQYF. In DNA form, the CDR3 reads TGTGCCAGCAGCTTGGTTAGCGGGGAAGATACGCAGTATTTT.

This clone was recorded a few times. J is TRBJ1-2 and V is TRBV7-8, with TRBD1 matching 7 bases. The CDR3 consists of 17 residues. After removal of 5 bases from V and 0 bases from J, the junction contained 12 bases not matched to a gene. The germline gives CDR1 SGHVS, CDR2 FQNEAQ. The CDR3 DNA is TGTGCCAGCAGCCCCATTAGGGGGCAAAGTACTAACTATGGCTACACCTTC. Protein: CASSPIRGQSTNYGYTF.